This T cell receptor beta chain stems from a study of cytomegalovirus exposure and HLA in healthy donors. Comments on this clone: Its antigen is currently unknown.

Study results and caveats: Presence/absence analyses assumed roughly uniform sequencing depth across donors. A later analysis, which compared TCR beta chains of equal frequency, found the HLA-associated ones more clonally expanded.

In the PCR, 60 Vbeta and 13 Jbeta primers were used. TCRdb's table, derived via immunoSEQ multiplex PCR, lists solely in-frame clones and lacks some. The profile covers some 130,000 clones, with around three quarters appearing a single time and 6.5% taken by the ten largest. Germline V gives CDR1 MNHNY, CDR2 SVGAGI (reference sequence). CDR3 length: 15 residues. The ends were cut back, 2 bases at V and 7 bases at J, with 17 bases in the middle. The sample taken for sequencing was PBMCs. This sequence joins TRBV6-6 and TRBJ1-2; no definite D call. This sequence originates from a man aged 35 to 55 in good health and CMV-seropositive. Here the CDR3 reads CASSYVGEHWSGYTF. For the CDR3, the DNA is TGTGCCAGCAGTTACGTCGGGGAACATTGGAGTGGCTACACCTTC.